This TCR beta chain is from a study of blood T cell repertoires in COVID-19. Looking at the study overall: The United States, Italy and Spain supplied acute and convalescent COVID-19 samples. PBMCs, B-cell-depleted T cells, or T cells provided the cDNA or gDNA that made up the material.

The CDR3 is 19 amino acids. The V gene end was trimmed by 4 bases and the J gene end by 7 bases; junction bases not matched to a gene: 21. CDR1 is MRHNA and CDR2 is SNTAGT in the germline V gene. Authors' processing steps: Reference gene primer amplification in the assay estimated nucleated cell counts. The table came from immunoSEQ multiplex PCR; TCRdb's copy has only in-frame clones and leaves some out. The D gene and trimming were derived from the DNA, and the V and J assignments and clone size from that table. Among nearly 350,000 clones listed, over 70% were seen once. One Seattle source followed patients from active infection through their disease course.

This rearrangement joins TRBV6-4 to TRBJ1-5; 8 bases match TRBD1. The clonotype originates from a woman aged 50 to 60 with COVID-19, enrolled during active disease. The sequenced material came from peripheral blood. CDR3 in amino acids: CASSASDRGAARNIQPQHF. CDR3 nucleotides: TGTGCCAGCAGTGCCAGCGACAGGGGTGCAGCACGCAACATCCAGCCCCAGCATTTT.